This TCR beta chain was observed in a study of control samples from healthy donors and cancer patients. This CDR3 comprises 16 residues. Trimming at V came to 3 bases and at J to 0 bases, leaving 5 bases not matched to a gene. The V gene's germline CDR1 is KGHDR and CDR2 SFDVKD. This table comes from immunoSEQ multiplex PCR, and its TCRdb copy is limited to in-frame clones, with some not included. The sample records about 100,000 clones, almost 90% being singletons. This chain connects TRBV24-1 to TRBJ1-2; 8 nucleotides agree with TRBD1. This receptor was obtained from a man aged 25-45 years in good health. Sequences were obtained from blood. In DNA, the CDR3 is TGTGCCACCAGTGATCCCACAGGGGGAGCTAACTATGGCTACACCTTC. Protein: CATSDPTGGANYGYTF.